This paragraph covers one T cell receptor beta chain sequence. The CDR3 is made up of 13 amino acids. V was trimmed by 3 bases and J by 5 bases, leaving 13 bases between them. The germline CDR1 and CDR2 sequences are SQVTM and ANQGSEA. The entry originates in a study of blood T cell repertoires in COVID-19. Study summary: Whether acute or convalescent, the COVID-19 samples came from the United States, Italy and Spain.

The method was immunoSEQ multiplex PCR; TCRdb's version includes in-frame clones alone and lacks a portion of them. The table has 55,000 to 85,000 clones, around 84% seen once. The sequenced sample consisted of peripheral blood. The source of this sequence is a woman in her 70s with acute or convalescent COVID-19. This chain links TRBV29-1 with TRBJ1-2; D gene ambiguous. DNA of the CDR3: TGCAGCGTTGACGGCAGAGGAGGATATGGCTACACCTTC. Protein: CSVDGRGGYGYTF.